The rows below give T cell receptor beta chains drawn from one sample of a study of cytomegalovirus exposure and HLA in healthy donors. Measured with immunoSEQ multiplex PCR; TCRdb has only the in-frame clones, and not every one. The top ten clones hold 7% to 8% of a sample with approximately 22,000 clones, around 77% of them seen once. The sample taken for sequencing was PBMCs. The receptor source for this set is a man between 60 and 75 years old in good health and CMV-seronegative. The CDR3 runs from the conserved cysteine through the conserved F or W. The D gene is left open where the match is weak. Part of the rows lack a size; the others show once, few, many or a class for expanded clones.

CDR3 length,J gene,D gene,V gene,clone size,CDR3 DNA,CDR3 protein
15,TRBJ1-6,TRBD1,TRBV5-4,NA,TGTGCCAGCAGCATGACAGGGGAGAGTGGTTCACCCCTCCACTTT,CASSMTGESGSPLHF
15,TRBJ2-1,NA,TRBV5-1,once,TGCGCCAGCAGCTCCTTCACGTCTAGAGGCGATGAGCAGTTCTTC,CASSSFTSRGDEQFF
16,TRBJ1-6,NA,TRBV6-4,NA,TGTGCCAGCAGTGAGAGGGACTCCTCCTATAATTCACCCCTCCACTTT,CASSERDSSYNSPLHF
11,TRBJ2-3,NA,TRBV9,NA,TGTGCCAGCAGCGCGGCAGATACGCAGTATTTT,CASSAADTQYF
14,TRBJ1-6,NA,TRBV18,NA,TGTGCCAGCTCACCAGCCCAGAATAATTCACCCCTCCACTTT,CASSPAQNNSPLHF
12,TRBJ2-7,NA,TRBV27,NA,TGTGCCAGCACCTCCCTAAGGGGCGAGCAGTACTTC,CASTSLRGEQYF
13,TRBJ2-2,NA,TRBV2,NA,TGTGCCAGCAGTGCACGGAACACCGGGGAGCTGTTTTTT,CASSARNTGELFF
14,TRBJ2-3,TRBD2,TRBV6-4,NA,TGTGCCAGCAGTGAGGGACTAGCGGCAGATACGCAGTATTTT,CASSEGLAADTQYF
13,TRBJ2-2,NA,TRBV29-1,NA,TGCAGCGTTGGAGATTTAAACACCGGGGAGCTGTTTTTT,CSVGDLNTGELFF
13,TRBJ2-5,NA,TRBV7-2,once,TGTGCCAGCAGCCTCGCTTTTATGTTGGAGCAGTACTTC,CASSLAFMLEQYF
15,TRBJ2-1,TRBD1,TRBV7-3,NA,TGTGCCAGCAGTTCTGGGACAGGGGGTGCGGATGAGCAGTTCTTC,CASSSGTGGADEQFF
16,TRBJ1-3,TRBD1,TRBV7-9,NA,TGTGCCAGCAGCCCGGGGACAGGGCTTTATGGAAACACCATATATTTT,CASSPGTGLYGNTIYF
17,TRBJ1-6,NA,TRBV30,NA,TGTGCCTGGAGGGGACGGACAGTGAGCTCCTATAATTCACCCCTCCACTTT,CAWRGRTVSSYNSPLHF
14,TRBJ1-1,TRBD1,TRBV19,few,TGTGCCAGTAGTCTGGGACAGGGGGCGACTGAAGCTTTCTTT,CASSLGQGATEAFF
15,TRBJ1-5,NA,TRBV10-2,NA,TGCGCCAGCAGTGATCTTCAGAGGGCCCGAACTACCCAGCATTTT,CASSDLQRARTTQHF
16,TRBJ2-1,TRBD2,TRBV7-6,NA,TGTGCCAGCAGCTCGGGGACTAGCGGGGTATACAATGAGCAGTTCTTC,CASSSGTSGVYNEQFF
18,TRBJ1-6,NA,TRBV4-3,NA,TGCGCCAGCAGCCAAGATCACGTGGGGGGGACTTATAATTCACCCCTCCACTTT,CASSQDHVGGTYNSPLHF
11,TRBJ1-1,NA,TRBV5-8,NA,TGTGCCAGCAGCCAGGGGAGCGGAGCTTTCTTT,CASSQGSGAFF
15,TRBJ1-1,NA,TRBV6-1,few,TGTGCCAGCAGTGAGGCCCAGAGGCAGAACACTGAAGCTTTCTTT,CASSEAQRQNTEAFF
15,TRBJ1-4,TRBD1,TRBV6-5,NA,TGTGCCAGCAGTGCCGACAGGGATCGGAACGAAAAACTGTTTTTT,CASSADRDRNEKLFF
15,TRBJ1-2,NA,TRBV4-1,NA,TGCGCCAGCAGCCAAGAAACAGGGCGGCTTGGTGGCTACACCTTC,CASSQETGRLGGYTF
17,TRBJ2-5,NA,TRBV7-6,NA,TGTGCCAGCAGCTTAGTCGCAGCCCCAGGCCTTGAAGAGACCCAGTACTTC,CASSLVAAPGLEETQYF
15,TRBJ1-3,NA,TRBV28,few,TGTCCCAGCAGTTTGGGGGGGCGTTTAGGAAACACCATATATTTT,CPSSLGGRLGNTIYF
15,TRBJ2-7,TRBD2,TRBV9,NA,TGTGCCAGCAGCGAGGGGACTAGCGGCTTCTACGAGCAGTACTTC,CASSEGTSGFYEQYF
16,TRBJ2-3,TRBD2,TRBV9,few,TGTGCCAGCAGCGTCTCCGGGACTAGCGGCACAGATACGCAGTATTTT,CASSVSGTSGTDTQYF
12,TRBJ1-6,NA,TRBV29-1,NA,TGCAGCGTTGAAGATGGTGGAGGGGACCTCCACTTT,CSVEDGGGDLHF
14,TRBJ1-1,NA,TRBV7-9,few,TGTGCCAGCAGCCCCATGGGGGGAGGGACTGAAGCTTTCTTT,CASSPMGGGTEAFF
16,TRBJ2-4,TRBD2,TRBV5-6,few,TGTGCCAGCAGCGGGAGGGGTACCCTAGCCAAAAACATTCAGTACTTC,CASSGRGTLAKNIQYF
14,TRBJ1-3,NA,TRBV15,NA,TGTGCCACCCACCCCGGGGGGTCCGGAAACACCATATATTTT,CATHPGGSGNTIYF
12,TRBJ2-3,NA,TRBV5-1,NA,TGCGCCAGCAGCTTGGCTCCAGATACGCAGTATTTT,CASSLAPDTQYF
20,TRBJ2-6,NA,TRBV27,NA,TGTGCCAGCAGTTTATCGATAATGGAAGGTAGGAGCTCTGGGGCCAACGTCCTGACTTTC,CASSLSIMEGRSSGANVLTF
16,TRBJ2-2,NA,TRBV14,NA,TGTGCCCGCAGCCATCTGGACAGCGTCGACACCGGGGAGCTGTTTTTT,CARSHLDSVDTGELFF
12,TRBJ1-4,NA,TRBV6-6,few,TGTGCCAGCAGTTTGAGAAATGAAAAACTGTTTTTT,CASSLRNEKLFF
13,TRBJ2-7,TRBD1,TRBV10-3,NA,TGTGCCATCAACCGGGACAGCTCCTACGAGCAGTACTTC,CAINRDSSYEQYF
16,TRBJ2-5,TRBD1,TRBV7-9,few,TGTGCCAGCAGCTCCGGGACAGGGGGCTACCAAGAGACCCAGTACTTC,CASSSGTGGYQETQYF
13,TRBJ1-4,NA,TRBV27,few,TGTGCCAGCAGTACCCCAGGGAGGAGAAAACTGTTTTTT,CASSTPGRRKLFF
17,TRBJ1-5,NA,TRBV4-1,NA,TGCGCCAGCTGCCAGGGCCGCGGGGGGGGACCCAATCAGCCCCAGCATTTT,CASCQGRGGGPNQPQHF
13,TRBJ1-6,NA,TRBV5-1,NA,TGCGCCAGCAGCTTGGGGGGGGATTCACCCCTCCACTTT,CASSLGGDSPLHF
14,TRBJ2-3,TRBD2,TRBV27,NA,TGTGCCAGCAGTTTAGATGGCGGGAGCGGCACGCAGTATTTT,CASSLDGGSGTQYF
15,TRBJ2-5,NA,TRBV9,NA,TGTGCCAGCAGCGTAGGGGGGGGGCTCGGAGAGACCCAGTACTTC,CASSVGGGLGETQYF
17,TRBJ2-1,TRBD2,TRBV7-9,NA,TGTGCCAGCAGCTCCGGTGTGGGAGGGGTCTCCTACAATGAGCAGTTCTTC,CASSSGVGGVSYNEQFF
13,TRBJ2-1,TRBD1,TRBV6-6,NA,TGTGCCAGCAGTACAGGACAGGCCAAAGAGCAGTTCTTC,CASSTGQAKEQFF
15,TRBJ2-5,NA,TRBV7-2,NA,TGTGCCAGCAGCCCCGGACAGTACACCCAAGAGACCCAGTACTTC,CASSPGQYTQETQYF